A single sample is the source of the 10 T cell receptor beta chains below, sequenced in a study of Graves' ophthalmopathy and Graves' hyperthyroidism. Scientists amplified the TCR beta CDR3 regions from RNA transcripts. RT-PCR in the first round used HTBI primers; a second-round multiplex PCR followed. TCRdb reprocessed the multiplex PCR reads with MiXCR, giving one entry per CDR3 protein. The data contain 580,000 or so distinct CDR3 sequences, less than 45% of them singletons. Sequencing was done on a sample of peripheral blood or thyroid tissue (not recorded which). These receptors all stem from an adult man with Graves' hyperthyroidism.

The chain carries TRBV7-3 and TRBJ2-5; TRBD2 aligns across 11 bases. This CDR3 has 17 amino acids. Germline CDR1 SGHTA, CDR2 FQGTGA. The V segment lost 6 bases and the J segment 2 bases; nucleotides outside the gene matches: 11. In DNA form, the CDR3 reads TGTGCCAGCAGTGCAAACCCGACTAGCGGGGTGCAAGAGACCCAGTACTTC. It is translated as CASSANPTSGVQETQYF.

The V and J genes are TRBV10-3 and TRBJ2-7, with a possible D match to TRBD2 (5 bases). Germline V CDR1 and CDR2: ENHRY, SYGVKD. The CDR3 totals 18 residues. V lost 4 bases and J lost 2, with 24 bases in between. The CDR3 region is CAISVVWTRETLPYEQYF. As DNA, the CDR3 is TGTGCCATCAGTGTCGTGTGGACCCGGGAAACCCTTCCCTACGAGCAGTACTTC.

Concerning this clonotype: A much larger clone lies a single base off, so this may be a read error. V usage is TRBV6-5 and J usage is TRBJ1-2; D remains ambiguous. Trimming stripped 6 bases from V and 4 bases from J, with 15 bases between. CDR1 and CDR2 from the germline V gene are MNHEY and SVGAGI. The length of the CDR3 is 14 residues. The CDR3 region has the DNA TGTGCCAGCAGACCAGCCCAGAGCCCCTATGGCTACACCTTC. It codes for CASRPAQSPYGYTF.

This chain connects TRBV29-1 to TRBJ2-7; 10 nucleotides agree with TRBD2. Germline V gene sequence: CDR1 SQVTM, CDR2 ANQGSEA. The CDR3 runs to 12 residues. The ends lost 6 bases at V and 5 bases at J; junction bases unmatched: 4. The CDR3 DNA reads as TGCAGCGTAGCGGGGGGGGGAAACGAGCAGTACTTC. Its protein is CSVAGGGNEQYF.

CDR3 loop: CASSGPSGNHSSYNEQFF. CDR3 nucleotides: TGCGCCAGCAGCGGGCCTAGCGGGAATCATAGCTCCTACAATGAGCAGTTCTTC. The gene calls are TRBV5-1 and TRBJ2-1, with 9 bases that match TRBD2. CDR1 is SGHRS, CDR2 YFSETQ, per germline. This CDR3 is 18 amino acids long. V shed 4 bases, J shed 0 bases, and the junction held 11 bases outside the gene matches.

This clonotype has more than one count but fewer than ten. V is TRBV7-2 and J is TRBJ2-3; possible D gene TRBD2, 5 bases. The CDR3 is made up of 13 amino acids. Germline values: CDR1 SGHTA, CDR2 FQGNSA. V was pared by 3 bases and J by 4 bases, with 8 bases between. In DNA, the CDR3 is TGTGCCAGCAGCTTTGCGGGTGCAGATACGCAGTATTTT. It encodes CASSFAGADTQYF.

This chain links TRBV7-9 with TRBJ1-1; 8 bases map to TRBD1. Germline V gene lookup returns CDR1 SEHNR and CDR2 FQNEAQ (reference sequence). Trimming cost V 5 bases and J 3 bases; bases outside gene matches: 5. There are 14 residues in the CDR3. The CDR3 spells CASSTTGGDTEAFF. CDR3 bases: TGTGCCAGCAGCACCACAGGGGGGGACACTGAAGCTTTCTTT.

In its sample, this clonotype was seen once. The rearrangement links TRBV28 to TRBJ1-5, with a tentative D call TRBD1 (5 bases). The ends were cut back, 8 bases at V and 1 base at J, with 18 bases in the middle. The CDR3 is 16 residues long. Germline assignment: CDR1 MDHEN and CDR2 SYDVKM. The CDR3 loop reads CASGGGGLWSNQPQHF. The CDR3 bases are TGTGCCAGCGGAGGTGGGGGGTTATGGAGCAATCAGCCCCAGCATTTT.

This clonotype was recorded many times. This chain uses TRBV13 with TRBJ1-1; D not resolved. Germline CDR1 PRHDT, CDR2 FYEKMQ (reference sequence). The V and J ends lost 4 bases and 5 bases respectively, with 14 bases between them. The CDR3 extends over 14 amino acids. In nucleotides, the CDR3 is TGTGCCAGCAGCTCTAAAAGTGGCTTGACTGAAGCTTTCTTT. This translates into CASSSKSGLTEAFF. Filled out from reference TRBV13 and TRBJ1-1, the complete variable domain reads AAGVIQSPRHLIKEKRETATLKCYPIPRHDTVYWYQQGPGQDPQFLISFYEKMQSDKGSIPDRFSAQQFSDYHSELNMSSLELGDSALYFCASSSKSGLTEAFFGQGTRLTVV.

The CDR3 reads CASRSTSDQETQYF. Written as DNA, the CDR3 is TGTGCCAGCAGGTCGACTAGCGACCAAGAGACCCAGTACTTC. V and J are TRBV3-1 and TRBJ2-5, with TRBD2 identical over 8 bases. The V and J ends lost 6 bases and 0 bases, in that order; junction bases with no gene match: 3. Germline V CDR1 and CDR2: LGHDT, YNNKEL (reference sequence). The CDR3 has 14 amino acids.